This TCR beta chain was retrieved from a study of blood T cell repertoires in COVID-19. On the study more broadly: Sample material is recorded as cDNA or gDNA derived from T cells, B-cell-depleted T cells, or PBMCs.

Trimming removed 4 bases from V and 1 base from J, with 11 bases in between. Germline V gene sequence: CDR1 SGHNT, CDR2 YYREEE (reference sequence). This CDR3 spans 15 amino acids. Under the authors' procedure: Reference gene primer amplification gave nucleated cell count estimates. Sequencing used immunoSEQ multiplex PCR; TCRdb keeps in-frame clones, though not all of them. V, J and clone size are those of that table, while D and trimming were read from the DNA. The sample yields about 150,000 clones, 84% seen once. Sequences were obtained from peripheral blood. The genes are TRBV5-4 and TRBJ2-2; TRBD1 might be the D (5 bases). This TCR came from a woman aged 50 to 60 with acute or convalescent COVID-19. The CDR3: CASSQQGMNTGELFF. DNA of the CDR3: TGTGCCAGCAGCCAGCAGGGAATGAACACCGGGGAGCTGTTTTTT.